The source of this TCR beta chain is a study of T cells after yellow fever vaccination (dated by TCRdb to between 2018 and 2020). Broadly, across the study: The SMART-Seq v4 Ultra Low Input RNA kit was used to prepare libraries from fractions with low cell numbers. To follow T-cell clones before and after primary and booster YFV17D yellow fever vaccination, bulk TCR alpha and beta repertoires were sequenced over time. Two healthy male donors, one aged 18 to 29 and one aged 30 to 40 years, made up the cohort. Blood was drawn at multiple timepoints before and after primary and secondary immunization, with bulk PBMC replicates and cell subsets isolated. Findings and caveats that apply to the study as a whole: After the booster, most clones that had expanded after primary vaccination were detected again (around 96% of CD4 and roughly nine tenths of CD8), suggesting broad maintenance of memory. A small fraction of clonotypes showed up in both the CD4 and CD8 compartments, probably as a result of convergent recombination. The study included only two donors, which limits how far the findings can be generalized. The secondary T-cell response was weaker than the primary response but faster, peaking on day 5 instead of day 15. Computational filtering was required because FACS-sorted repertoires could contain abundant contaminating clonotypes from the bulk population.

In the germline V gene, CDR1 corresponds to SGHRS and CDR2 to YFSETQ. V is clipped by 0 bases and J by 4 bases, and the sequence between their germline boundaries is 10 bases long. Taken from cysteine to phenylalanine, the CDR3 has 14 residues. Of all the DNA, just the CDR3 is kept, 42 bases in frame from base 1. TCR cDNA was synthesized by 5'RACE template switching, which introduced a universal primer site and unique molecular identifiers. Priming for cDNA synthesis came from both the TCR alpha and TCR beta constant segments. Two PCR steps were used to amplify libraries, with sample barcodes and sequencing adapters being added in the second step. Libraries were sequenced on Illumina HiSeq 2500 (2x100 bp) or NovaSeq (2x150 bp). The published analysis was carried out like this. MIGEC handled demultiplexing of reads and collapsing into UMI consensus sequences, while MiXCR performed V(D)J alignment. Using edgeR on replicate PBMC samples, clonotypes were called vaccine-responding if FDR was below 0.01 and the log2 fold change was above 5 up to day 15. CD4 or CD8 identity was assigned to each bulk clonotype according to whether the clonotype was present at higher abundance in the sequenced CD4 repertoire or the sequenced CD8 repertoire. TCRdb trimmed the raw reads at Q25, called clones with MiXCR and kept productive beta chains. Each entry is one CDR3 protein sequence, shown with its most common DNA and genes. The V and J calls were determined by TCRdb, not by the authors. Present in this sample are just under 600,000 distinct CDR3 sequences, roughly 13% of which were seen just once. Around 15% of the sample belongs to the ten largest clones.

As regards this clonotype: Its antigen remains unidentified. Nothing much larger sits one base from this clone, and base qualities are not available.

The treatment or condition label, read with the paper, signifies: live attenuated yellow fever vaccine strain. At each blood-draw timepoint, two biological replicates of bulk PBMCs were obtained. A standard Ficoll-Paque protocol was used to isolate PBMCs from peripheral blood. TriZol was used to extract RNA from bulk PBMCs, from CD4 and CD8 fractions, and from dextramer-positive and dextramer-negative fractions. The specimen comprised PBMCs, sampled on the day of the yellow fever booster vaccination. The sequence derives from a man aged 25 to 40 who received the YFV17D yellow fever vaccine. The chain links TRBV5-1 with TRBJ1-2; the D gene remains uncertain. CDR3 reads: CASSLDGVTYGYTF. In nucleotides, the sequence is TGCGCCAGCAGCTTGGATGGGGTCACCTATGGCTACACCTTC. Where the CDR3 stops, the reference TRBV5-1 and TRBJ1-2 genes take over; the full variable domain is KAGVTQTPRYLIKTRGQQVTLSCSPISGHRSVSWYQQTPGQGLQFLFEYFSETQRNKGNFPGRFSGRQFSNSRSEMNVSTLELGDSALYLCASSLDGVTYGYTFGSGTRLTVV.